This T cell receptor beta chain derives from a study of blood T cell repertoires in COVID-19. Study-wide background: Acute-phase and convalescent COVID-19 samples originated in the United States, Italy and Spain.

Study processing details: The assay estimated nucleated cells by amplifying reference gene primers. Using immunoSEQ multiplex PCR, the repertoire was profiled, and TCRdb retains in-frame clones only, with some absent. V and J calls and clone size are those listed in that table; D and trimming were worked out from the DNA. The sample contains around 60,000 clones, around 90% of which appear only once. The CDR3 loop spans 16 amino acids. Germline V CDR1 and CDR2: GTSNPN, SVGIG (reference sequence). The ends lost 3 bases at V and 5 bases at J; junction bases unmatched: 6. The TCR was taken from a man aged 55 to 70 with active COVID-19. The chain couples TRBV30 to TRBJ2-5; 16 bases match TRBD2. Sequences were obtained from peripheral blood. Here the CDR3 reads CAWSEGTSGRDETQYF. CDR3 sequence (DNA): TGTGCCTGGAGCGAGGGGACTAGCGGGAGGGATGAGACCCAGTACTTC.